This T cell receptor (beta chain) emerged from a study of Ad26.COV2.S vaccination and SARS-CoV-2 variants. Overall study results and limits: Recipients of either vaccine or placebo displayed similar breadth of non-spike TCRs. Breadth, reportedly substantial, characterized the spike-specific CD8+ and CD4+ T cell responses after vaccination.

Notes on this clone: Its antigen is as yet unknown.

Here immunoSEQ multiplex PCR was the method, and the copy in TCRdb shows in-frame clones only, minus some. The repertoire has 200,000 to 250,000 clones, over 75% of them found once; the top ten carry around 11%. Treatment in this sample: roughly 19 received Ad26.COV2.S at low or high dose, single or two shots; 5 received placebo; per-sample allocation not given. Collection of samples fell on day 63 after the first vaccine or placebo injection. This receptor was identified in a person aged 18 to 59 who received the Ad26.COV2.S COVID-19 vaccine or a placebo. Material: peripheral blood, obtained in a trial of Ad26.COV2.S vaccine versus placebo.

CDR3: CASSLVAGELFF. CDR3 sequence (DNA): TGTGCCAGCAGTCTGGTGGCCGGGGAGCTGTTTTTT. The chain couples TRBV12-3 or TRBV12-4 to TRBJ2-2; unclear D gene. V was pared by 5 bases and J by 6 bases, with 7 bases between. This CDR3 has 12 amino acids.